A selection of T cell receptor beta chains follows, all from one sample in a study of cytomegalovirus exposure and HLA in healthy donors. Produced via immunoSEQ multiplex PCR; TCRdb's table is partial and in-frame only. The sample contains about 98,000 clones, about 88% of which appear only once. Sequenced material: PBMCs. The source of these receptors is a young man in good health and CMV-seropositive. Each CDR3 is given without its conserved first and last residue. The D gene is left open where the match is weak. Expanded clones are given a class, and other clones once, few, many or no size at all.

>NA|TRBV5-6|TRBD2
ASNLVQRDLDEQF
>NA|TRBV11-2|TRBD2
ASTRDYPYNEQF
>NA|TRBV7-6|TRBD1
ASSSGQGDYGYT
>NA|TRBV19|NA
ASWGTERGPIY
>few|TRBV19|NA
ASSYHGGTEAF
>NA|TRBV19|TRBD1
ASSTNRQGAYGYT
>NA|TRBV6-5|TRBD1
ASSRTGSYGYT
>NA|TRBV7-7|NA
ASSAGRGAYEQY
>NA|TRBV7-9|TRBD2
ASSTGGVYEQY
>NA|TRBV7-3|TRBD1
ASRKTGGKNTEAF
>NA|TRBV29-1|NA
SVERLEDLQSANEQF
>NA|TRBV19|TRBD2
ASSRASGSSGDEQF
>NA|TRBV15|NA
ATSREVQGDQPQH
>NA|TRBV18|NA
ASSPAGTDFTDTQY
>NA|TRBV19|TRBD1
ASSRTGANEKLF
>NA|TRBV4-2|TRBD1
ASSQEALTGGASYNSPLH
>once|TRBV13|TRBD2
ASSFRPLAGQDTQY
>NA|TRBV10-2|TRBD1
ASRDRGRSNEKLF
>NA|TRBV5-1|NA
ASSPGTLNTEAF
>NA|TRBV6-4|NA
ASSDTSRGTEAF
>NA|TRBV7-2|NA
ASSPTPGSYEQY
>NA|TRBV9|NA
ASTEGLLNTGELF
>NA|TRBV27|NA
ASSPEPGLSGNTIY
>few|TRBV7-2|TRBD1
ASSLMRDRTY
>NA|TRBV6-6|NA
ASRGQNQPQH
>NA|TRBV9|TRBD2
ASGPIGGVYNEQF
>once|TRBV5-1|TRBD2
ASSPSVLADPYNEQF
>NA|TRBV7-2|TRBD1
ASSARGPNQPQH
>once|TRBV4-3|TRBD2
ASSQDSASGLGNEQF
>NA|TRBV10-3|TRBD1
AISVSGGLSNYGYT
>NA|TRBV4-1|NA
ASRLEGSNEQF
>once|TRBV4-3|TRBD2
ASSRGLGASYEQY
>NA|TRBV6-5|TRBD1
ASSWDRAPSGNTIY
>NA|TRBV25-1|NA
ASSARPGNRANEKLF
>NA|TRBV5-1|NA
ASSQSPTVNQETQY
>NA|TRBV5-1|NA
ASSTSGIPGADTQY
>once|TRBV19|TRBD1
ASSPTGVYGYT
>NA|TRBV28|TRBD2
ASGLLAGVVKTGELF